This T cell receptor (beta chain) is from a study of cytomegalovirus exposure and HLA in healthy donors. Study outcomes and limitations: The sole available immune exposure information was CMV serostatus. Earlier analysis looked at TCR beta V segments, and most were productive about 87% or about 30% of the time. Among donors in an Asian-associated ancestry cluster, a later analysis reportedly found fewer N-insertions than the roughly 610-donor mean.

PCR was performed using 60 Vbeta and 13 Jbeta primers. Using immunoSEQ multiplex PCR, the repertoire was profiled, and TCRdb retains in-frame clones only, with some absent. The sample records roughly 140,000 clones, roughly 78% being singletons. The CDR3 has 12 amino acids. V lost 7 bases and J lost 6; bases outside the gene matches: 9. The germline CDR1 and CDR2 sequences are SQVTM and ANQGSEA. This clone was detected only once. No antigen is known for it. The specimen was PBMCs. The chain recombines TRBV29-1 with TRBJ2-7; TRBD1 agrees at 7 bases. This TCR was recovered from a female donor in good health and CMV-seronegative. The CDR3 nucleotides are TGCAGCGGCCGGGACAGCGTTTTCGAGCAGTACTTC. As protein: CSGRDSVFEQYF.